The 16 T cell receptor beta chains presented below share a single source sample, sequenced in a study of cytomegalovirus exposure and HLA in healthy donors. The PCR ran on 60 Vbeta and 13 Jbeta primers. TCRdb keeps only in-frame clones here, not all; method: immunoSEQ multiplex PCR. Of approximately 150,000 clones listed, nearly 70% are singletons. The sequencing input was PBMCs. The receptors stem from a man aged 30 to 45 in good health and CMV-seropositive.

The chain has TRBV30 and TRBJ1-5, with D hard to call. Germline V gives CDR1 GTSNPN, CDR2 SVGIG (reference sequence). The CDR3 spans 14 residues. V lost 3 bases and J 1 base, leaving 10 bases between the germline ends. In nucleotides, the CDR3 is TGTGCCTGGAGCCCGGGTACCAGCAATCAGCCCCAGCATTTT. Encoded protein: CAWSPGTSNQPQHF.

The V call is TRBV7-9, the J call TRBJ2-7; no clear D. From germline, CDR1 is SEHNR and CDR2 FQNEAQ (reference sequence). Between the trimmed V and J ends, which lost 5 bases and 6 bases, there was a span of 17 bases. The CDR3 length is 14 residues. The CDR3 sequence: CASSHRLETGEQYF. The CDR3 region has the DNA TGTGCCAGCAGCCACCGACTGGAGACTGGCGAGCAGTACTTC.

The V gene is TRBV19, the J gene TRBJ1-5, with 7 bases fitting TRBD1. Trimming removed 6 bases from V and 0 bases from J; junction bases left unmatched: 11. Germline V gives CDR1 LNHDA, CDR2 SQIVND (reference sequence). The CDR3 is 17 amino acids. CDR3 region: CASRGTARVYSNQPQHF. The CDR3 nucleotides read TGTGCCAGTAGGGGGACAGCGCGGGTATATAGCAATCAGCCCCAGCATTTT.

V and J are TRBV7-9 and TRBJ2-7; 8 bases map to TRBD2. With 5 bases clipped from V and 2 bases from J, the junction kept 11 bases outside the gene matches. CDR3 length equals 16 residues. Germline CDR1 reads SEHNR; CDR2 reads FQNEAQ (reference sequence). The CDR3 DNA is TGTGCCAGCAGCGGGGAGGCTAGCGGGCCGACCTACGAGCAGTACTTC. It yields the protein CASSGEASGPTYEQYF.

This clone was seen a few times. The chain has TRBV28 and TRBJ1-2; TRBD1 matches 8 bases. Germline CDR1 MDHEN, CDR2 SYDVKM. The CDR3 is 12 residues long. V lost 5 bases, J lost 11 bases, and 7 bases stayed unmatched. In nucleotides, the CDR3 is TGTGCCAGCAGTGTCGGACAGGGCCTTTACACCTTC. Its protein product is CASSVGQGLYTF.

V gene TRBV10-1 combines with J gene TRBJ1-1; D is unresolved. V lost 4 bases, J lost 10 bases, and 13 bases lay in between. Germline lookup yields CDR1 WNHNN and CDR2 SYGVQD (reference sequence). The CDR3 spans 12 residues. The chain's CDR3 is CASSARQLPAFF. The CDR3 DNA is TGCGCCAGCAGTGCGAGACAACTCCCAGCTTTCTTT.

J is TRBJ1-2 and V is TRBV5-4, with 11 bases identical to TRBD1. The trim removed 4 bases at V and 4 bases at J, leaving 6 bases unmatched. The CDR3 sequence is 15 residues long. CDR1 and CDR2 (germline): SGHNT, YYREEE (reference sequence). The chain's CDR3 is CASSLGQGAFYGYTF. DNA for the CDR3: TGTGCCAGCAGCCTCGGACAGGGGGCATTCTATGGCTACACCTTC.

CDR3 DNA: TGTGCCAGCAGCCGGCAAGAGACCCAGTACTTC. This translates into CASSRQETQYF. The chain couples TRBV7-8 to TRBJ2-5; D unclear. Germline V CDR1 and CDR2: SGHVS, FQNEAQ. The CDR3 covers 11 residues. V dropped 5 bases and J dropped 2 bases, with 3 bases sitting between them.

The rearrangement uses TRBV2 and TRBJ2-5, with 8 bases lining up with TRBD1. Near its end, the DNA agrees better with TRBJ2-7, so the J call may be wrong. Germline CDR1 SNHLY, CDR2 FYNNEI. This CDR3 is 14 amino acids long. This CDR3 is CASSEGGQGYEQYF. The CDR3 nucleotides read TGTGCCAGCAGTGAAGGAGGACAGGGCTACGAGCAGTACTTC.

The gene calls are TRBV11-3 and TRBJ2-2, with 7 bases fitting TRBD1. Looked up from germline, CDR1 is SGHNT and CDR2 is YENEEA. This CDR3 spans 16 amino acids. Trimming cost V 8 bases and J 0 bases; bases outside gene matches: 9. CDR3 protein: CASGGTADPNTGELFF. Written as DNA, the CDR3 is TGTGCCAGCGGTGGGACAGCCGACCCGAACACCGGGGAGCTGTTTTTT. The full variable domain, completed using reference TRBV11-3 and TRBJ2-2, is EAGVVQSPRYKIIEKKQPVAFWCNPISGHNTLYWYLQNLGQGPELLIRYENEEAVDDSQLPKDRFSAERLKGVDSTLKIQPAELGDSAVYLCASGGTADPNTGELFFGEGSRLTVL.

This chain connects TRBV21-1 to TRBJ2-7; TRBD2 reflects the table's D call only, with no check against the DNA. TRBV21-1 counts as a pseudogene. This CDR3 comprises 16 residues. CDR3 amino acids: CAELGLAGEGSYEQYF. CDR3 DNA: TGTGCCGAGCTGGGACTAGCGGGAGAGGGCTCCTACGAGCAGTACTTC.

This clone was observed a few times. The chain employs TRBV6-5 and TRBJ1-1, with TRBD1 identical over 10 bases. Germline CDR1 MNHEY, CDR2 SVGAGI. The CDR3 has 15 residues. Losses at the gene ends were 0 bases for V and 11 bases for J; bases not matched to a gene: 9. CDR3 sequence: CASSYSSTGGGGAFF. CDR3 nucleotides: TGTGCCAGCAGTTACTCGTCGACAGGGGGCGGGGGGGCTTTCTTT.

The chain couples TRBV20-1 to TRBJ2-7; TRBD2 might be the D (5 bases). V was cut by 3 bases and J by 3 bases, with 6 bases left in between. The CDR3 contains 11 residues. The germline V gene has CDR1 DFQATT and CDR2 SNEGSKA (reference sequence). The CDR3 nucleotides read TGCAGTGCTAGTCGGGACTACGAGCAGTACTTC. Its protein product is CSASRDYEQYF.

The chain combines TRBV2 with TRBJ2-7; 9 bases map to TRBD2. CDR1 and CDR2 from the germline V gene are SNHLY and FYNNEI. The ends lost 6 bases at V and 3 bases at J; junction bases unmatched: 30. There are 22 residues in the CDR3. The CDR3 DNA sequence: TGTGCCAGCAGCCATAGGGGGGCCGCTGCAGGGCTAGCGGGACGACCGGTCTACGAGCAGTACTTC. It encodes CASSHRGAAAGLAGRPVYEQYF.

This clone was detected only a few times. V and J are TRBV27 and TRBJ1-2; possible D gene TRBD1, 5 bases. The V gene lost 8 bases and the J gene lost 3 bases, with 16 bases spanning the gap. CDR1 MNHEY and CDR2 SMNVEV come from the germline V gene (reference sequence). The length of the CDR3 is 14 residues. CDR3: CASRRRGLHYGYTF. As DNA, the CDR3 is TGTGCCAGCCGCCGGAGGGGTTTGCACTATGGCTACACCTTC.

The J gene is TRBJ2-2, the V gene TRBV6-4; TRBD1 is a possible D gene (5 bases). Germline CDR1 is MRHNA and CDR2 is SNTAGT. The V and J ends lost 2 bases and 4 bases respectively, with 17 bases between them. This CDR3 has 17 residues. CDR3 in amino acids: CASSDAQYRIGTGELFF. In nucleotides, the CDR3 is TGTGCCAGCAGTGACGCACAGTACAGGATCGGCACCGGGGAGCTGTTTTTT.